This TCR beta chain is drawn from a study of shared clonotypes between healthy human individuals. Whole-study context: The study drew on two women and a few men aged 18 to 49 as donors.

V lost 2 bases, J lost 8 bases, and 15 bases lay in between. The CDR3 loop spans 14 amino acids. Germline V CDR1 and CDR2: MNHEY, SMNVEV (reference sequence). Generated by immunoSEQ multiplex PCR, the TCRdb table keeps only in-frame clones and is missing some. The data show approximately 980,000 clones, 60% to 85% seen once. V gene TRBV27 combines with J gene TRBJ1-1; D unclear. The sequence came from a man aged 18 to 29 in good health. Material for sequencing was memory CD4+ T cells sorted from blood. Subset of the sample: CD45RA-negative fraction. CDR3 residues: CASSLSFSGTEAFF. The CDR3 DNA is TGTGCCAGCAGTTTAAGCTTCAGCGGAACCGAAGCTTTCTTT.